Below, 20 T cell receptor beta chains from the same sample are listed, as sequenced in a study of brain T cells in children with intractable seizures. Only in-frame clones appear in the TCRdb table, and some are missing; sequencing was by immunoSEQ multiplex PCR. Of about 76,000 clones listed, 85% to 95% were seen once; the top ten hold approximately 1.5%. This sample comprised peripheral blood, obtained at surgery. These receptors originate from a boy less than two years old with tuberous sclerosis and intractable seizures.

The chain carries TRBV4-1 and TRBJ2-1, with D unresolved. The germline CDR1 and CDR2 sequences are MGHRA and YSYEKL. Trimming left V 0 bases short and J 4 bases short, with 10 bases between. CDR3 length: 15 residues. The CDR3, as DNA: TGCGCCAGCAGCCAAGATGGCAGGATGTACAATGAGCAGTTCTTC. Translated: CASSQDGRMYNEQFF.

This clone showed up just a few times. V and J are TRBV5-6 and TRBJ2-7; no reliable D call. Trimming cost V 0 bases and J 4 bases, with 8 bases left between them. CDR3 length equals 13 residues. Germline V gene lookup returns CDR1 SGHDT and CDR2 YYEEEE. As DNA, the CDR3 is TGTGCCAGCAGCTTGGGAACATTGTACGAGCAGTACTTC. This gives the protein CASSLGTLYEQYF.

The chain is built from TRBV18 and TRBJ2-5; D gene unclear. CDR1 is KGHSH, CDR2 LQKENI, per germline. The V gene lost 1 base and the J gene lost 4 bases, with 10 bases spanning the gap. The CDR3 consists of 14 residues. CDR3 nucleotide sequence: TGTGCCAGCTCACCACTGATAACTGGAGAGACCCAGTACTTC. This gives the protein CASSPLITGETQYF.

The rearrangement joins TRBV24-1 to TRBJ1-1; D is unresolved. The CDR3 sequence is 13 residues long. CDR1 is KGHDR and CDR2 is SFDVKD in the germline V gene. V was pared by 1 base and J by 2 bases, with 4 bases between. CDR3 bases: TGTGCCACCAGTGATTTCCCAAACACTGAAGCTTTCTTT. It yields the protein CATSDFPNTEAFF.

V and J are TRBV9 and TRBJ2-1; D is ambiguous. From germline, CDR1 is SGDLS and CDR2 YYNGEE. V lost 4 bases and J lost 3, with 17 bases in between. The CDR3 covers 16 residues. CDR3 amino acids: CASSLLWGSDYNEQFF. As DNA, the CDR3 is TGTGCCAGCAGCCTCCTTTGGGGTTCTGACTACAATGAGCAGTTCTTC.

The chain carries TRBV28 and TRBJ1-5; the D is unclear. The germline V and J ends were trimmed by 3 bases and 4 bases, with 7 bases remaining between them. CDR1 MDHEN and CDR2 SYDVKM come from the germline V gene. This CDR3 is 13 amino acids long. As DNA, the CDR3 is TGTGCCAGCAGTTTGGGTCAAAATCAGCCCCAGCATTTT. As protein: CASSLGQNQPQHF.

The genes are TRBV5-1 and TRBJ2-7; 9 nucleotides match TRBD2. Trimming took 0 bases from V and 5 from J; bases not matched to a gene: 9. CDR3 length equals 16 residues. The germline V gene has CDR1 SGHRS and CDR2 YFSETQ. The CDR3: CASSLEGLAGLDEQYF. CDR3 in DNA: TGCGCCAGCAGCTTGGAAGGGCTAGCGGGGCTGGACGAGCAGTACTTC.

The chain carries TRBV9 and TRBJ2-3, with D perhaps matching TRBD2 (7 bases). This CDR3 region has 16 residues. V gave up 2 bases and J gave up 0 bases, with 13 bases separating them. CDR1 and CDR2 from the germline V gene are SGDLS and YYNGEE. As DNA, the CDR3 is TGTGCCAGCAGCGTCGAGGGGGGGCCAAGCACAGATACGCAGTATTTT. The encoded protein is CASSVEGGPSTDTQYF.

V usage is TRBV7-9 and J usage is TRBJ1-2; TRBD1 is a possible D gene (5 bases). CDR3 length: 13 residues. Looked up from germline, CDR1 is SEHNR and CDR2 is FQNEAQ (reference sequence). Deletions cut 2 bases from V and 6 bases from J, with 10 bases between. CDR3 DNA sequence: TGTGCCAGCAGCTTAACCAGGGAGGATGGCTACACCTTC. Amino acid sequence: CASSLTREDGYTF.

The chain joins TRBV5-4 to TRBJ1-2, with D hard to call. This CDR3 contains 12 residues. The V gene lost 1 base and the J gene lost 5 bases, with 6 bases spanning the gap. CDR1 SGHNT and CDR2 YYREEE come from the germline V gene (reference sequence). CDR3 DNA: TGTGCCAGCAGCTTGACCCAATATGGCTACACCTTC. It codes for CASSLTQYGYTF.

The rearrangement links TRBV29-1 to TRBJ1-1; D gene unclear. This CDR3 contains 12 residues. The ends were cut back, 6 bases at V and 1 base at J, with 9 bases in the middle. Germline CDR1 and CDR2: SQVTM and ANQGSEA. The CDR3 sequence is CSVDDANTEAFF. DNA of the CDR3: TGCAGCGTGGACGATGCGAACACTGAAGCTTTCTTT.

The chain links TRBV27 to TRBJ2-7; D might be TRBD1 (6 bases). With 2 bases removed from V and 3 bases from J, the gap between germline ends came to 8 bases. The CDR3 has 13 amino acids. Per germline, CDR1 MNHEY and CDR2 SMNVEV (reference sequence). The CDR3 protein is CASSLTGIYEQYF. The CDR3 DNA reads as TGTGCCAGCAGTTTAACAGGGATCTACGAGCAGTACTTC.

This clone was counted once. V is TRBV9 and J is TRBJ1-2, with unresolved D. Per germline, CDR1 SGDLS and CDR2 YYNGEE. The CDR3 is 16 amino acids. The germline V and J ends were trimmed by 0 bases and 4 bases, with 16 bases remaining between them. The DNA for the CDR3 is TGTGCCAGCAGCGTAGCCGAAGGCGGGCTCTTCTATGGCTACACCTTC. Amino acids: CASSVAEGGLFYGYTF.

This chain joins TRBV11-2 and TRBJ2-3; 9 nucleotides align to TRBD2. The CDR3 extends over 16 amino acids. The germline V gene encodes CDR1 SGHAT and CDR2 FQNNGV. The V and J ends lost 5 bases and 1 base, in that order; junction bases with no gene match: 7. CDR3 sequence (DNA): TGTGCCAGCAGCCCGGGAGCGGGGGGCGGCACAGATACGCAGTATTTT. Translation gives CASSPGAGGGTDTQYF.

This clone was seen only once. The chain combines TRBV6-4 with TRBJ1-1; D is perhaps TRBD1 (6 bases). V was shortened by 8 bases and J by 7 bases, with 23 bases between the two germline ends. Germline CDR1 reads MRHNA; CDR2 reads SNTAGT. The CDR3 extends over 15 amino acids. The CDR3 here is CASGPEGGGRGEAFF. The CDR3 DNA is TGTGCCAGCGGACCCGAGGGGGGCGGACGGGGTGAAGCTTTCTTT.

The CDR3, as DNA: TGTGCCAGCAGGCAGGGCGACGCTGAAGCTTTCTTT. Amino acid sequence: CASRQGDAEAFF. This chain uses TRBV12-3 or TRBV12-4 with TRBJ1-1; possibly TRBD1 for D (5 bases). This CDR3 contains 12 residues. V dropped 6 bases and J dropped 6 bases, with 11 bases sitting between them.

The genes are TRBV6-6 and TRBJ2-3; D not certain. The length of the CDR3 is 15 residues. The germline V and J ends were trimmed by 0 bases and 6 bases, with 13 bases remaining between them. CDR1 is MNHNY, CDR2 SVGAGI, per germline (reference sequence). The CDR3 bases are TGTGCCAGCAGTTACTCGGACGGGTCTTCCGATACGCAGTATTTT. Protein sequence: CASSYSDGSSDTQYF.

The CDR3 DNA follows: TGTGCCAGCAGCCAACGGACAGGGAGGTTAGAAGCTTTCTTT. Its translation: CASSQRTGRLEAFF. The chain joins TRBV4-2 to TRBJ1-1; 8 nucleotides align to TRBD1. V gave up 2 bases and J gave up 8 bases; unmatched junction bases: 7. Per the germline V gene, CDR1 is LGHNA and CDR2 is YNFKEQ. This CDR3 has 14 residues.

The V gene is TRBV30, the J gene TRBJ2-7; possible D gene TRBD2, 5 bases. This CDR3 is 12 amino acids long. V was pared by 6 bases and J by 2 bases, with 11 bases between. Germline V gene lookup returns CDR1 GTSNPN and CDR2 SVGIG (reference sequence). CDR3 in amino acids: CACLDSPYEQYF. CDR3 nucleotides: TGTGCCTGTTTGGACTCACCCTACGAGCAGTACTTC. Full variable domain (rest looked up from reference TRBV30 and TRBJ2-7): SQTIHQWPATLVQPVGSPLSLECTVEGTSNPNLYWYRQAAGRGLQLLFYSVGIGQISSEVPQNLSASRPQDRQFILSSKKLLLSDSGFYLCACLDSPYEQYFGPGTRLTVT.

This clone was recorded once. The chain uses TRBV11-2 and TRBJ2-1; 11 nucleotides line up with TRBD2. V lost 5 bases to trimming and J lost 7 bases; unmatched junction nucleotides: 7. The CDR3 totals 15 residues. From germline, CDR1 is SGHAT and CDR2 FQNNGV. CDR3 bases: TGTGCCAGCAGCCAGACTAGCGGGAAGTTTAATGAGCAGTTCTTC. It encodes CASSQTSGKFNEQFF.